This TCR beta chain originates from a study of OX40 agonist ivuxolimab in advanced cancers. Looking at the study overall: Patients were dosed intravenously with ivuxolimab at 0.01 to 10 mg/kg every 2 weeks.

Study observations and caveats: Antigen specificity was not determined for the expanded peripheral T cells.

Trimming removed 5 bases from V and 4 bases from J; junction bases left unmatched: 4. Germline-derived CDR1 and CDR2 are SGHAT and FQNNGV. This CDR3 is built from 14 residues. The table came from immunoSEQ multiplex PCR; TCRdb's copy has only in-frame clones and leaves some out. The sample shows approximately 44,000 clones, 85% to 95% of them seen only once. In the case of this clone: Its specificity is unknown.

The sequence came from an adult with an advanced solid tumor such as melanoma, head and neck, liver or kidney cancer. This specimen was CD4+ or CD8+ T cells sorted from blood, taken in a trial of the OX40 agonist ivuxolimab. This rearrangement joins TRBV11-2 to TRBJ2-1; TRBD2 matches at 8 bases. The CDR3 spells CASSSTSGYNEQFF. The CDR3 DNA follows: TGTGCCAGCAGCAGCACTAGCGGTTACAATGAGCAGTTCTTC.